This T cell receptor beta chain was recovered during a study of cytomegalovirus exposure and HLA in healthy donors. Unmatched junction bases numbered 8, after V lost 2 bases and J lost 7 bases. The CDR3 has 14 amino acids. In germline, CDR1 is SNHLY, CDR2 FYNNEI. The PCR ran on 60 Vbeta and 13 Jbeta primers. Using immunoSEQ multiplex PCR, the repertoire was profiled, and TCRdb retains in-frame clones only, with some absent. The repertoire has about 200,000 clones, about 78% of them found once; the top ten carry 2.9%. Material: PBMCs. The receptor comes from a woman in her 30s in good health and CMV-seronegative. J is TRBJ2-7 and V is TRBV2; the match to TRBD1 covers 7 bases. This CDR3 is CASSERTGVGEQYF. For the CDR3, the DNA is TGTGCCAGCAGTGAAAGAACAGGGGTGGGGGAGCAGTACTTC. Full variable domain (remainder filled in from reference TRBV2 and TRBJ2-7): EPEVTQTPSHQVTQMGQEVILRCVPISNHLYFYWYRQILGQKVEFLVSFYNNEISEKSEIFDDQFSVERPDGSNFTLKIRSTKLEDSAMYFCASSERTGVGEQYFGPGTRLTVT.